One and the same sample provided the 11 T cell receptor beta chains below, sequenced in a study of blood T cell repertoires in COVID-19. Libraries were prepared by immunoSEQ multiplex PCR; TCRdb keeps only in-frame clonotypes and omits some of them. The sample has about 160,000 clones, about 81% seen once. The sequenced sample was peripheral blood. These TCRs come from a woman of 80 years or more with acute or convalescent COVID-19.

The CDR3 DNA follows: TGTGCCAGTAGTACGATTGAGCTCTCTGGAAACACCATATATTTT. It yields the protein CASSTIELSGNTIYF. The chain combines TRBV19 with TRBJ1-3; unclear D gene. Germline-derived CDR1 and CDR2 are LNHDA and SQIVND (reference sequence). The CDR3 consists of 15 residues. V lost 4 bases, J lost 0 bases, and 10 bases lay in between.

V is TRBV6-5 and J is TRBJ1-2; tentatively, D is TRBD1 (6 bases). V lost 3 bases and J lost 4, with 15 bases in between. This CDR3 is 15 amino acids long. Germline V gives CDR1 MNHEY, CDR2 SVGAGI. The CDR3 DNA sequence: TGTGCCAGCAGTTATGACGGGCAGGGGAGCTATGGCTACACCTTC. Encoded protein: CASSYDGQGSYGYTF.

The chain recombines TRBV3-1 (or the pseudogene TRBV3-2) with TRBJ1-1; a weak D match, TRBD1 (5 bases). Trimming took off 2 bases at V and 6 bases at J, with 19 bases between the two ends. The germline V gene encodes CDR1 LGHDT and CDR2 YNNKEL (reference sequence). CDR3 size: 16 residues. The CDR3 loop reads CASSQRTGRGSAEAFF. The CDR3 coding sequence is TGTGCCAGCAGCCAACGTACCGGGAGGGGTAGCGCTGAAGCTTTCTTT.

CDR3 amino acids: CASSLGQGVPSPLHF. The DNA for the CDR3 is TGTGCCAGCAGCTTGGGACAGGGGGTTCCATCACCCCTCCACTTT. J is TRBJ1-6 and V is TRBV5-6; TRBD1 matches at 9 bases. CDR3 length: 15 residues. V was clipped by 0 bases and J by 10 bases; unmatched bases: 5. CDR1 and CDR2 from the germline V gene are SGHDT and YYEEEE.

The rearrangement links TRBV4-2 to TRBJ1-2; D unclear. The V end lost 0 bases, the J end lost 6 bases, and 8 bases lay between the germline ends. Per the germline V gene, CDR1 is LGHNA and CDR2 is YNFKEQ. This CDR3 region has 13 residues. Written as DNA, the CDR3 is TGTGCCAGCAGCCAAGAACAACTAAATGGCTACACCTTC. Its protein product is CASSQEQLNGYTF.

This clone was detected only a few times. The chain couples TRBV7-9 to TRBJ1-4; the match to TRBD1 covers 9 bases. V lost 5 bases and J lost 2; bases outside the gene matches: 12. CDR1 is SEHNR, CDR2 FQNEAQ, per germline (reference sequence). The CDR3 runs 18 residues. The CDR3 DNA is TGTGCCAGCAGCACGCGACAGGGGGAAAAGAGGACTAATGAAAAACTGTTTTTT. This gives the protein CASSTRQGEKRTNEKLFF.

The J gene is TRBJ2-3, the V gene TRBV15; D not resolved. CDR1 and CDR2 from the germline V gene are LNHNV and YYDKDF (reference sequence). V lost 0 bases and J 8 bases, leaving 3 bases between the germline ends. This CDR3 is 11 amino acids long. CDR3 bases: TGTGCCACCAGCAGAGATATTACGCAGTATTTT. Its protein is CATSRDITQYF.

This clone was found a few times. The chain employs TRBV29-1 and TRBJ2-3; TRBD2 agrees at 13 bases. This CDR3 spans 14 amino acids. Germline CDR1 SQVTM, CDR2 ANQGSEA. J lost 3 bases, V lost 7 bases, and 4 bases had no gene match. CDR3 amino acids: CSGGLAGRTDTQYF. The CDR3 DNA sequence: TGCAGCGGGGGACTAGCGGGGAGAACAGATACGCAGTATTTT.

The CDR3 DNA follows: TGTGCCAGCAGCTTAGACCTAGCCAAAAACATTCAGTACTTC. Translating gives CASSLDLAKNIQYF. This sequence joins TRBV11-2 and TRBJ2-4, with D unresolved. Germline V lookup: CDR1 SGHAT, CDR2 FQNNGV. V shed 0 bases and J shed 0 bases, with 3 bases lying between them. The CDR3 consists of 14 residues.

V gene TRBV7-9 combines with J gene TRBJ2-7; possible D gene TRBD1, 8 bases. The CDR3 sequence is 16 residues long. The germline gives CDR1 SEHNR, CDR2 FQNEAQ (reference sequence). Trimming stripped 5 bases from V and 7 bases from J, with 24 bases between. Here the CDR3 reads CASSPHNLDRGGEQYF. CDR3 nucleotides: TGTGCCAGCAGCCCCCACAATTTAGACAGGGGAGGGGAGCAGTACTTC.

The CDR3 sequence: CASSLVTGVGDEQYF. In nucleotides, the CDR3 is TGTGCCAGCAGCTTAGTTACGGGGGTCGGAGACGAGCAGTACTTC. The chain carries TRBV7-9 and TRBJ2-7; D possibly corresponds to TRBD2 (6 bases). CDR1 is SEHNR and CDR2 is FQNEAQ in the germline V gene (reference sequence). Between the trimmed V and J ends, which lost 1 base and 5 bases, there was a span of 15 bases. The CDR3 totals 15 residues.